This T cell receptor (beta chain) was recovered during a study of CD8 T cells in Susac syndrome. The overall study: Within the sequenced Susac syndrome patient group, about six exhibited active disease and eight were in remission. Patients with Susac syndrome were therapy-naive, on corticosteroids, or on intravenous immunoglobulin alone at blood draw.

General study findings and limits: Clonal expansion did not appear in Susac syndrome CD4+ T cell repertoires.

As for this clonotype: Its specificity is not known.

The V gene end was trimmed by 0 bases and the J gene end by 1 base; junction bases not matched to a gene: 5. Germline V gene lookup returns CDR1 LNHNV and CDR2 YYDKDF (reference sequence). This CDR3 has 16 amino acids. While CD8+ and CD4+ T cells were isolated negatively, TEMRA cells were enriched by FACS. The RNA, 0.5 to 1 ug, was put through reverse transcription using random hexamers. TCRdb independently ran MiXCR on the immunoSEQ multiplex PCR reads; one entry per CDR3 protein. This sample yields about 180,000 distinct CDR3 sequences, of which roughly 94% are seen a single time; 0.085% to 0.1% belongs to the top ten.

The TCR was taken from a human donor with Susac syndrome. V usage is TRBV15 and J usage is TRBJ2-7, with 8 bases identical to TRBD2. Sequencing was done on a sample of CD4+ T cells from PBMCs. The CDR3 nucleotides read TGTGCCACCAGCAGAGAGGGCGGGAGGTCTTCCTACGAGCAGTACTTC. Residues: CATSREGGRSSYEQYF.